This T cell receptor (beta chain) was sequenced during a study of Graves' ophthalmopathy and Graves' hyperthyroidism. V was pared by 3 bases and J by 3 bases, with 17 bases between. This CDR3 has 17 residues. The germline gives CDR1 KGHDR, CDR2 SFDVKD. This clonotype turned up a few times. Transcripts of RNA were the source for amplifying TCR beta CDR3 regions. An initial RT-PCR round employing HTBI primers preceded a second-round multiplex PCR. From the multiplex PCR reads, TCRdb called clonotypes with MiXCR, one entry per CDR3 protein. Of about 700,000 distinct CDR3 sequences in the sample, just over 40% were seen once.

This TCR was recovered from an adult man with Graves' ophthalmopathy. Sequenced: peripheral blood. V and J are TRBV24-1 and TRBJ1-5; a weak D match, TRBD1 (5 bases). For the CDR3, the DNA is TGTGCCACCAGTGATCTAATAACAGGAGCCTTCAATCAGCCCCAGCATTTT. Its translation: CATSDLITGAFNQPQHF.